Listed here is a single TCR beta chain. What this receptor recognizes is not known. No base qualities exist here, and no much larger clone lies one base off it. The record originates from a study of memory CD4+ T cells and cytomegalovirus serostatus (dated by TCRdb to about 2019). About the full investigation: The roughly 35 healthy Belgian adults in the cohort included 9 who were CMV seropositive and roughly 25 who were CMV seronegative. To replicate a published TCR-based CMV serostatus classifier, the researchers sequenced the CD4+ memory TCRbeta repertoires of a Belgian cohort whose cytomegalovirus serostatus was known.

Single viable CD3+CD4+CD8-CD45RO+ cells were sorted as memory CD4+ T cells on a FACSAria II. To determine CMV serostatus, a Roche Elecsys assay was used that detects serum IgG against CMV pp150, pp28, p38 and p52. After the samples were thawed, total CD4+ T cells were enriched through positive selection using CD4 magnetic microbeads. The samples came from a separate study whose specific focus was interrogating the CD4+ T cell memory repertoire. Peripheral blood mononuclear cells were isolated and cryopreserved according to standard operating procedures, and serum was kept at -80 degrees C. The staining used CD3-PerCP (BW264/56), CD4-APC (RPA-T4), CD45RO-PE (UCHT1) and CD8-Pacific Orange (3B5) antibodies, and Sytox blue was used to exclude non-viable cells. The CDR3 sequence holds 15 residues, the cysteine and phenylalanine included. Left in the record is the CDR3 DNA by itself, 45 bases read in frame from the first base. The V and J ends are trimmed by 6 bases and 0 bases, leaving 14 bases between them. Via the germline V gene, CDR1 is MNHNS and CDR2 SASEGT.

General study outcomes and caveats: Results were interpreted as suggesting that the CMV-associated TCR signature is largely present in the CD4+ memory repertoire. CMV serostatus prediction reached a median bootstrapped AUC of 0.95 with the original framework and 0.75 to 0.92 with a US-trained random forest. The original-framework classifier achieved a median bootstrapped AUC of approximately 0.95 with a 95% CI of 0.76-1.00 on the Belgian cohort. Of 164 previously reported CMV-associated TCRbeta sequences, approximately 64 appeared in the CD4+ memory repertoires, each in one to five individuals. Only CD4+CD45RO+ memory cells were sequenced, unlike the original study, which covered naive and memory CD4+ and CD8+ populations.

Genomic DNA was extracted from sorted cells with the Quick-DNA Microprep Kit. TCRbeta DNA was amplified with the immunoSEQ hsTCRbeta kit following the manufacturer's protocol. An Illumina MiSeq instrument was used to sequence the TCRbeta libraries. The paper's data handling went like this. Once out-of-frame sequences had been removed, some 2 million distinct TCRbeta sequences were left, which works out to an average of around 73,000 per individual. Two values were used to score each individual: the count of roughly 180 previously reported CMV-associated TCRbeta sequences and the total count of productive distinct TCRbeta sequences. A beta-binomial model was reimplemented in Python, and scikit-learn random forests with default parameters were trained on US cohort data. On the Belgian cohort, classifier performance was reported as the median AUC, along with percentile confidence intervals, across 10,000 bootstrap iterations. TCRdb re-hosts the immuneACCESS table, in-frame sequences only. Its copies lack some clones; in the studies checked, an unresolved V gene accounts for under half of them, and the cause for the rest is not known. V and J calls and clone size are given by that table; D and trimming were obtained from the DNA. The sample includes tens of thousands of clones, with 65% to 80% observed a single time. The top ten clones comprise more than 0.5% of the sample.

The sequencing input was memory CD4+ T cells from blood. The chain links TRBV6-1 with TRBJ2-5; the D gene cannot be resolved beyond TRBD1 or TRBD2, each matching 6 bases. The TCR comes from an adult in good health and CMV-seronegative. Some clones in this sample may be carry-over from other donors' samples. The nucleotides are TGTGCCAGCAGGATGGGGGGCGAGTACCAAGAGACCCAGTACTTC. Its product reads: CASRMGGEYQETQYF.